The text below deals with one T cell receptor (beta chain). The data are from a study of blood T cell repertoires in COVID-19. The assay was immunoSEQ multiplex PCR, and TCRdb's table has in-frame clones only and misses some. The data show about 420,000 clones, around 90% seen once. Seattle patients were enrolled during active infection and followed longitudinally. The specimen sequenced was peripheral blood. The clonotype was recovered from a young man with COVID-19, enrolled during active disease.

The CDR3 nucleotides are TGTGCCAGCAGCGATCACAGGGTTACCTACGAGCAGTACTTC. The encoded protein is CASSDHRVTYEQYF. The chain couples TRBV21-1 to TRBJ2-7; the table's D call TRBD1 went unverified against the DNA. TRBV21-1 is designated a pseudogene. This CDR3 has 14 residues.